This T cell receptor beta chain comes out of a study of blood T cell repertoires in COVID-19. Study-level information: Sources were T cells, B-cell-depleted T cells, or PBMCs; the material itself was cDNA or gDNA.

Original analysis: Nucleated cell number was recorded as an estimate derived from reference gene primer amplification. Profiling relied on immunoSEQ multiplex PCR, and the TCRdb table lists in-frame clones only, not all of them. V and J calls and clone size are copied from that table; D and trimming were computed from the DNA. The sample carries 180,000 or so clones, just over 85% recorded once. J was trimmed by 0 bases and V by 4 bases; bases with no gene match: 6. There are 16 residues in the CDR3. Germline assignment: CDR1 SGHRS and CDR2 YFSETQ. This TCR derives from a man aged 60 to 75 with acute or convalescent COVID-19. The V and J genes are TRBV5-1 and TRBJ1-3, with 8 bases matching TRBD1. Sequencing was performed on peripheral blood. CDR3 sequence: CASSPDRVLSGNTIYF. The CDR3 bases are TGCGCCAGCAGCCCGGACAGGGTTCTCTCTGGAAACACCATATATTTT.